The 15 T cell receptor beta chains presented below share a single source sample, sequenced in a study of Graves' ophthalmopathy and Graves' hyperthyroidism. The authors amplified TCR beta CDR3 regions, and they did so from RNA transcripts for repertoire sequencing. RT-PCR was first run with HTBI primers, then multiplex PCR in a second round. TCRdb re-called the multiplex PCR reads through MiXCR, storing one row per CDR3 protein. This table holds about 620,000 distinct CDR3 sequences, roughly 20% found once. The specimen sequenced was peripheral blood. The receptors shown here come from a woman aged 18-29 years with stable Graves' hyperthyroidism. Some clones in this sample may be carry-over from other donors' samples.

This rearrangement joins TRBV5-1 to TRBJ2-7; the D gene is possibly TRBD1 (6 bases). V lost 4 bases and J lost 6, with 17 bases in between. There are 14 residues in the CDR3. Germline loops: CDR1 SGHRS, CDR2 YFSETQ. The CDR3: CASSSRDTTSEQYF. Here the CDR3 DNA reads TGCGCCAGCAGCAGCCGGGACACCACCAGCGAGCAGTACTTC.

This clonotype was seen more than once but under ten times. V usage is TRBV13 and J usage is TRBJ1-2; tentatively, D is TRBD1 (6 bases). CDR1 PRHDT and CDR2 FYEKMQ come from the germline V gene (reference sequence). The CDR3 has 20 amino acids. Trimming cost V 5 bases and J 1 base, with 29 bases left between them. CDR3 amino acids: CASSEAGYRGSNPDNYGYTF. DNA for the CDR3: TGTGCCAGCAGCGAGGCAGGGTATAGGGGGTCCAATCCCGATAACTATGGCTACACCTTC.

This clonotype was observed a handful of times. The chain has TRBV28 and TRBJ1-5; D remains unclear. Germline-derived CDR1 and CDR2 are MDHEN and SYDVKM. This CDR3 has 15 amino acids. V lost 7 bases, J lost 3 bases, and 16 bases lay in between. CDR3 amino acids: CASKSQGVSNQPQHF. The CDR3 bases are TGTGCCAGCAAATCTCAAGGCGTTTCCAATCAGCCCCAGCATTTT.

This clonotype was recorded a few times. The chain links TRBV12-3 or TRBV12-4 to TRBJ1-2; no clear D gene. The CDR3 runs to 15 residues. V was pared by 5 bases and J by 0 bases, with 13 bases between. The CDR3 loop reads CASSLWQATNYGYTF. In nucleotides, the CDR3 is TGTGCCAGCAGTCTCTGGCAGGCGACTAACTATGGCTACACCTTC.

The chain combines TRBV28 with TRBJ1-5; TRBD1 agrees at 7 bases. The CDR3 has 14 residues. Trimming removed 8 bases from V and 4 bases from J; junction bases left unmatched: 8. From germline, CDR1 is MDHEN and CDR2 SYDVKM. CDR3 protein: CASQGGTENQPQHF. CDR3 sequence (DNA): TGTGCCAGCCAGGGGGGGACAGAGAATCAGCCCCAGCATTTT.

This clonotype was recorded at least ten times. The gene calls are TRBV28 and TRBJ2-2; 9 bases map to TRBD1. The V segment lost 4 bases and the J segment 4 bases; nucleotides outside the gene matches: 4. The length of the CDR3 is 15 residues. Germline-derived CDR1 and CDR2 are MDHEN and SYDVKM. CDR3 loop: CASSSGQGRTGELFF. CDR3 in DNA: TGTGCCAGCAGTTCAGGACAGGGGCGCACCGGGGAGCTGTTTTTT.

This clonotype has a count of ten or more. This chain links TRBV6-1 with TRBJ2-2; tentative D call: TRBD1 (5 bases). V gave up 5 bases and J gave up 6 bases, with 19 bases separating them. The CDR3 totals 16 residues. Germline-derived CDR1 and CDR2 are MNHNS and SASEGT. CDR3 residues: CASSSQTVGAPGELFF. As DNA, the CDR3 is TGTGCCAGCAGTAGCCAGACAGTCGGCGCACCCGGGGAGCTGTTTTTT.

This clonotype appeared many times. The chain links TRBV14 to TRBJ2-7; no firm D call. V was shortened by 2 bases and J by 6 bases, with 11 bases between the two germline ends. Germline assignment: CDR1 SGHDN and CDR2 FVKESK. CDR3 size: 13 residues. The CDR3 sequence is CASSQRPPFEQYF. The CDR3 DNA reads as TGTGCCAGCAGCCAAAGGCCTCCGTTCGAGCAGTACTTC.

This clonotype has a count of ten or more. CDR3 loop: CSARGREGYSYEQYF. In DNA form, the CDR3 reads TGCAGTGCTAGGGGCCGGGAGGGCTACTCCTACGAGCAGTACTTC. This rearrangement joins TRBV20-1 to TRBJ2-7; 8 nucleotides line up with TRBD2. CDR3 length: 15 residues. Germline values: CDR1 DFQATT, CDR2 SNEGSKA (reference sequence). V shed 3 bases, J shed 0 bases, and the junction held 7 bases outside the gene matches.

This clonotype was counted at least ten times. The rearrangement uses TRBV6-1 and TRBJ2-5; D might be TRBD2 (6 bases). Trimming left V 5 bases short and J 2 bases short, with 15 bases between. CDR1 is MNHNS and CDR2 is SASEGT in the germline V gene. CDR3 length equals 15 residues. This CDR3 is CASSPASSGQETQYF. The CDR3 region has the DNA TGTGCCAGCAGTCCGGCGTCCAGCGGGCAAGAGACCCAGTACTTC.

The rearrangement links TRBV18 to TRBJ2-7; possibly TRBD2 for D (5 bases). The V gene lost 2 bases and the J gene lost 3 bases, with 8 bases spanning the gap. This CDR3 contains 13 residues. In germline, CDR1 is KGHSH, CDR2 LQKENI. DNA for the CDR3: TGTGCCAGCTCACCAGGGGAGAACTACGAGCAGTACGTC. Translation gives CASSPGENYEQYV.

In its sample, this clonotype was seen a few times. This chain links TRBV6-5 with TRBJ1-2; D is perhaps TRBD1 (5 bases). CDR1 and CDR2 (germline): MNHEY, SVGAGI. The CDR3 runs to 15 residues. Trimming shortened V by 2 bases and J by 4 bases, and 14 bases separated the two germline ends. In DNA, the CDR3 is TGTGCCAGCAGTTACCATTCAGGGCCCGTCTATGGCTACACCTTC. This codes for CASSYHSGPVYGYTF.

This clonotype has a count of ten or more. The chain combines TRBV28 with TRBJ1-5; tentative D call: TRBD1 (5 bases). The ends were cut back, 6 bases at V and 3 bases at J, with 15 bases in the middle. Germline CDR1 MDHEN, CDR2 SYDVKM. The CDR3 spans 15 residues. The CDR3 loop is CASRTRDLLNQPQHF. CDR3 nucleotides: TGTGCCAGCAGGACCCGGGACCTCCTCAATCAGCCCCAGCATTTT.

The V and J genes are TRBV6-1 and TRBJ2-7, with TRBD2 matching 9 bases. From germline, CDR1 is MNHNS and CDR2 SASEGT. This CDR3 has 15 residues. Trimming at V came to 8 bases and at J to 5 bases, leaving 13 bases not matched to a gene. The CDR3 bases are TGTGCCAGCCAACCGGGACTAGCTGGAGATGACGAGCAGTACTTC. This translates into CASQPGLAGDDEQYF.

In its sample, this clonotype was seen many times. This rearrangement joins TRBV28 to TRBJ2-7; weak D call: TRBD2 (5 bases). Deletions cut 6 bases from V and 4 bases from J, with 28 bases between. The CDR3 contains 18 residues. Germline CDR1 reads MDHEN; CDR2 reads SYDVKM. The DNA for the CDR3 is TGTGCCAGCAGGGACTCCTTGACCGGAACTATGGGTCCATACGAGCAGTACTTC. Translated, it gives CASRDSLTGTMGPYEQYF.